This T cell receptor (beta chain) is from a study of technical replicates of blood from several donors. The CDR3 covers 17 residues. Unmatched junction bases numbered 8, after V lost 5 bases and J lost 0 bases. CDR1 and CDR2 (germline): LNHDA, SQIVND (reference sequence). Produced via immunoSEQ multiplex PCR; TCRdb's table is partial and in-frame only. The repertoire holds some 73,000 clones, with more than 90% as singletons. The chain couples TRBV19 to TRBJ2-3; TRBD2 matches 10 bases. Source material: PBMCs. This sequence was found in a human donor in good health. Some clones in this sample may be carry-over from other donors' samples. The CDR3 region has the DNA TGTGCCAGTAGTCTCCGACTAGCGGGCATTAGCACAGATACGCAGTATTTT. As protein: CASSLRLAGISTDTQYF.